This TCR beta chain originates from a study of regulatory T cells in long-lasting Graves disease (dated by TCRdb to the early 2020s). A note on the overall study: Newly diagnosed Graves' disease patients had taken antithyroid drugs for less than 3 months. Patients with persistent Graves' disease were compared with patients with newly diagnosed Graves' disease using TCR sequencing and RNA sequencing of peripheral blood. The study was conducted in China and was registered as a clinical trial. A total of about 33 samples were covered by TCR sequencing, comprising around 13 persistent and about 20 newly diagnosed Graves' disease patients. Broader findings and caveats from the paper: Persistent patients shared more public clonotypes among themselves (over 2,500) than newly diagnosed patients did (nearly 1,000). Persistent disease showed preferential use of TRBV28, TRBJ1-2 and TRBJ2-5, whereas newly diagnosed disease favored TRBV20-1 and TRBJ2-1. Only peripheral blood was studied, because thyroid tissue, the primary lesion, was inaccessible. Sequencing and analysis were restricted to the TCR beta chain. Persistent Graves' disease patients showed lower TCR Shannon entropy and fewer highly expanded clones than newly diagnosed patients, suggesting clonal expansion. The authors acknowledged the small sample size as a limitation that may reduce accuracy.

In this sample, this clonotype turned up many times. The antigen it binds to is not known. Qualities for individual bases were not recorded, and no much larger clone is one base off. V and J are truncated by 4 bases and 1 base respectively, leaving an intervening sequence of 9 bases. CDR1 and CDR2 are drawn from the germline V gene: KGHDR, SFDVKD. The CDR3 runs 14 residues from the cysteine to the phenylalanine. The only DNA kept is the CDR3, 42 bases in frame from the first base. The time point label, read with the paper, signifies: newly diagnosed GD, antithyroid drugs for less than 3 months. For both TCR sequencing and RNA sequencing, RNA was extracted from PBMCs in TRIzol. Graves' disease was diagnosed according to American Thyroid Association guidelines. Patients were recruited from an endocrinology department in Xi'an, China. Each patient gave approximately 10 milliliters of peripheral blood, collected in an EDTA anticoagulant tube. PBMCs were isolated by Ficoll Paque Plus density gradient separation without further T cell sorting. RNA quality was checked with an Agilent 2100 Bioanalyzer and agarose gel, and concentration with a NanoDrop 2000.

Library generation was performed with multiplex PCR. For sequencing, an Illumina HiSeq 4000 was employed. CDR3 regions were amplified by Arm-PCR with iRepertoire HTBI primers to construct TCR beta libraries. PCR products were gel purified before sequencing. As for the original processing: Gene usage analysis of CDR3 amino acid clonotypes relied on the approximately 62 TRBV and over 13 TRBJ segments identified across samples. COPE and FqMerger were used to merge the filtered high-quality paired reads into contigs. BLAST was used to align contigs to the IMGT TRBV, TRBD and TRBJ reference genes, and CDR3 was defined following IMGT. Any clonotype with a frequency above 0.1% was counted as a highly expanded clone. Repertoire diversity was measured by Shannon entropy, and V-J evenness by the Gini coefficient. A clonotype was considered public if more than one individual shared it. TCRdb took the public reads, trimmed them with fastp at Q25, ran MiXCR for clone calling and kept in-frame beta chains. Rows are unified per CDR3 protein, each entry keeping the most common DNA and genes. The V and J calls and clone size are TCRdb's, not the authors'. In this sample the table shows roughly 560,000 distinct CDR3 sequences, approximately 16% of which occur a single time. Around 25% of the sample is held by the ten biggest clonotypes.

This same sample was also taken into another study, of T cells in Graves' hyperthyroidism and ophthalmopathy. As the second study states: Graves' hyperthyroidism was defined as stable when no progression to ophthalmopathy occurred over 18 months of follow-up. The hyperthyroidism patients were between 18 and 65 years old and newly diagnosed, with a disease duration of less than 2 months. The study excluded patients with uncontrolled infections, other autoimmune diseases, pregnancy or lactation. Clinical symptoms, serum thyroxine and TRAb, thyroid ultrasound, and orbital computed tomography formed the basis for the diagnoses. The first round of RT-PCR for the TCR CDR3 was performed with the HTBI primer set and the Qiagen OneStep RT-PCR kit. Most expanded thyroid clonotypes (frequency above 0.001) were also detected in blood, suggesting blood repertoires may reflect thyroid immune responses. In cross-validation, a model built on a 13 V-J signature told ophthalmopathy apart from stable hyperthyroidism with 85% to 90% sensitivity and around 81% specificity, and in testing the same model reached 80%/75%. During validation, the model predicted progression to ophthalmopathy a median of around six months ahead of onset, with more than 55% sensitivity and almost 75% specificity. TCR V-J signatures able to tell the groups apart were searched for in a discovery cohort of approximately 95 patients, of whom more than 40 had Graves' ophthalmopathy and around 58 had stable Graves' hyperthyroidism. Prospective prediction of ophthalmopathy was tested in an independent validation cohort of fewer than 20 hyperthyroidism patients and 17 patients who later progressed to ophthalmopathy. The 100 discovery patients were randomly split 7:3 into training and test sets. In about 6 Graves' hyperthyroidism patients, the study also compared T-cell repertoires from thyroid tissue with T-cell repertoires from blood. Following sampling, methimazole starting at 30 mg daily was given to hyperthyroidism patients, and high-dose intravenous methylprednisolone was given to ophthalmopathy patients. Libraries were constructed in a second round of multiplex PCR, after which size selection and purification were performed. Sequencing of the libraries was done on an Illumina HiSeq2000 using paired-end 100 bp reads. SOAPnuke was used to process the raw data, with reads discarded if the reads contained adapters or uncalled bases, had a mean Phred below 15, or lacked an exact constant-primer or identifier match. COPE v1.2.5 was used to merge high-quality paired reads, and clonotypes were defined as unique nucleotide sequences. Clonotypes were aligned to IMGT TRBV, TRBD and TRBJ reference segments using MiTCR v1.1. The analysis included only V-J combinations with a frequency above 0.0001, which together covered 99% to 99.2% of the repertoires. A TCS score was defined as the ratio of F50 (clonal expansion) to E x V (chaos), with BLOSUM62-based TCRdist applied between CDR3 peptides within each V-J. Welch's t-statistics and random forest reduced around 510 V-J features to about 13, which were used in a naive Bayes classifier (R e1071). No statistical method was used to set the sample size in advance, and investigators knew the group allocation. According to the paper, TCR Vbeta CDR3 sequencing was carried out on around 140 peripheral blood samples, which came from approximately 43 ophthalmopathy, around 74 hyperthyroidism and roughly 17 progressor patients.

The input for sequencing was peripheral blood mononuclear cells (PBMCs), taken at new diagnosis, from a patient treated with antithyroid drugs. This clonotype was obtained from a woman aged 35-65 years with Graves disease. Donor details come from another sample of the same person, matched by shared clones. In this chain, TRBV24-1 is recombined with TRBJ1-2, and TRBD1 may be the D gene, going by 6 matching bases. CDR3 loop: CATSDPDSNYGYTF. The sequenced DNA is TGTGCCACCAGTGACCCGGACAGTAACTATGGCTACACCTTC.